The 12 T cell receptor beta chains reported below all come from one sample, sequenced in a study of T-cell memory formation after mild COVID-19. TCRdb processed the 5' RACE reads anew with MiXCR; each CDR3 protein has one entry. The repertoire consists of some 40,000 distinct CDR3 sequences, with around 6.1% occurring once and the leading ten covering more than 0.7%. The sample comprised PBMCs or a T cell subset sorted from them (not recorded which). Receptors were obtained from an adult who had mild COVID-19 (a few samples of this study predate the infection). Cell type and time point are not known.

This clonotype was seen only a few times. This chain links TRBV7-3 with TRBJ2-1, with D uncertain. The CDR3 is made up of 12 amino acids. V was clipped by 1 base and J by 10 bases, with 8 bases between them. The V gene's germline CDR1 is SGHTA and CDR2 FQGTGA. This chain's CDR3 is CASSLNRREQFF. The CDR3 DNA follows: TGTGCCAGCAGCTTAAATAGGCGGGAGCAGTTCTTC. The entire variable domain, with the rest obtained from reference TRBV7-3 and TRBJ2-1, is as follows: GAGVSQTPSNKVTEKGKYVELRCDPISGHTALYWYRQSLGQGPEFLIYFQGTGAADDSGLPNDRFFAVRPEGSVSTLKIQRTERGDSAVYLCASSLNRREQFFGPGTRLTVL.

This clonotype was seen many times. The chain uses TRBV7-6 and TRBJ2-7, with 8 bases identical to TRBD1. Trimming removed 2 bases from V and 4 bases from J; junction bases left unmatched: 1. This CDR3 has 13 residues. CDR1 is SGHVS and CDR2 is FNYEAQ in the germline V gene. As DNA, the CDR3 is TGTGCCAGCAGCTTACAGGGGGCGTACGAGCAGTACTTC. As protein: CASSLQGAYEQYF.

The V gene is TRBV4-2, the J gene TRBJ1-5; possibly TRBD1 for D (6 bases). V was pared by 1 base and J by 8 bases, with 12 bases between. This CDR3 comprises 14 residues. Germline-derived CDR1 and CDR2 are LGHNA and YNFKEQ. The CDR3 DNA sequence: TGTGCCAGCAGCCAAGTTGGCGGGGGCGAGCCCCAGCATTTT. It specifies CASSQVGGGEPQHF.

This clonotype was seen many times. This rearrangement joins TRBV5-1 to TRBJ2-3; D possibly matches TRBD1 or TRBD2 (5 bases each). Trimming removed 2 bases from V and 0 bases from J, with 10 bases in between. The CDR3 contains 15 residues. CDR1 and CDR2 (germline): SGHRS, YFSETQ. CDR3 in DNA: TGCGCCAGCAGCTTCCAGGGACGGAGCACAGATACGCAGTATTTT. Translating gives CASSFQGRSTDTQYF. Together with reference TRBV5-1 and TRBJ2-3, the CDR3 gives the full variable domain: KAGVTQTPRYLIKTRGQQVTLSCSPISGHRSVSWYQQTPGQGLQFLFEYFSETQRNKGNFPGRFSGRQFSNSRSEMNVSTLELGDSALYLCASSFQGRSTDTQYFGPGTRLTVL.

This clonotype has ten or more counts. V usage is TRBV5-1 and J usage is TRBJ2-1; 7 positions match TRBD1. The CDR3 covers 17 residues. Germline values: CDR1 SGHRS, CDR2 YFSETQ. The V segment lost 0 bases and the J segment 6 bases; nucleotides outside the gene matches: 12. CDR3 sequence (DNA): TGCGCCAGCAGCTTGGGCCACCGGGACAGTTCGGTCAATGAGCAGTTCTTC. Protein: CASSLGHRDSSVNEQFF.

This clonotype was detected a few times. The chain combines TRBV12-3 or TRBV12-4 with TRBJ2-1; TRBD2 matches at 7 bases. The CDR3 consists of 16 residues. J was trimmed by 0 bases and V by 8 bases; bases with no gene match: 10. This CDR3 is CASGGGGLRSYNEQFF. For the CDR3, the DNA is TGTGCCAGCGGCGGTGGGGGACTACGCTCCTACAATGAGCAGTTCTTC.

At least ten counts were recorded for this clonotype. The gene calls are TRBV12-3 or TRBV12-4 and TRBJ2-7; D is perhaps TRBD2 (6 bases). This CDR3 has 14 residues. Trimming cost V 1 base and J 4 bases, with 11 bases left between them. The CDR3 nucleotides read TGTGCCAGCAGTTTAGGGGGGAGGTTATACGAGCAGTACTTC. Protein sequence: CASSLGGRLYEQYF.

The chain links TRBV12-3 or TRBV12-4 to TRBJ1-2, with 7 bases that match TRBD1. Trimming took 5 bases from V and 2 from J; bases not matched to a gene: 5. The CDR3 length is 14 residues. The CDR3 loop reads CASSPMTGNYGYTF. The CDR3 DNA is TGTGCCAGCAGTCCGATGACAGGGAACTATGGCTACACCTTC.

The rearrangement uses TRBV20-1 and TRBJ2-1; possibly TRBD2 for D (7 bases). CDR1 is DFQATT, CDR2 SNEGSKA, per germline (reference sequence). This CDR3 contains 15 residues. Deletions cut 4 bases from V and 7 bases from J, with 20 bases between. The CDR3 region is CSAKPPSGGRNEQFF. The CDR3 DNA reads TGCAGTGCTAAACCGCCCTCGGGGGGCCGGAATGAGCAGTTCTTC.

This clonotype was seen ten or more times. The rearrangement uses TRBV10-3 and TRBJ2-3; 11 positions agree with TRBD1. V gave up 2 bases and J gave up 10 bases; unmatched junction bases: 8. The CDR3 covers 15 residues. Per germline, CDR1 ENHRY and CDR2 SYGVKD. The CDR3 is CAISEDRDRGYAQYF. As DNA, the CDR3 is TGTGCCATCAGTGAGGATCGGGACAGGGGGTATGCGCAGTATTTT.

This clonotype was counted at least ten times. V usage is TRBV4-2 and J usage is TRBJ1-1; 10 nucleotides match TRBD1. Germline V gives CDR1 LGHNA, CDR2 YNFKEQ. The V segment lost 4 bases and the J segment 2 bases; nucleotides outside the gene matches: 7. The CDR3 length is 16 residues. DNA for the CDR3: TGTGCCAGCAGCCCCGCGACAGGGGGCGTTAACACTGAAGCTTTCTTT. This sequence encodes CASSPATGGVNTEAFF.

The CDR3 reads CASSEAGNEQFF. The DNA for the CDR3 is TGTGCCAGCAGTGAAGCGGGGAATGAGCAGTTCTTC. V gene TRBV6-1 combines with J gene TRBJ2-1; D ambiguous. The CDR3 consists of 12 residues. The germline V and J ends were trimmed by 0 bases and 7 bases, with 4 bases remaining between them. Germline values: CDR1 MNHNS, CDR2 SASEGT.